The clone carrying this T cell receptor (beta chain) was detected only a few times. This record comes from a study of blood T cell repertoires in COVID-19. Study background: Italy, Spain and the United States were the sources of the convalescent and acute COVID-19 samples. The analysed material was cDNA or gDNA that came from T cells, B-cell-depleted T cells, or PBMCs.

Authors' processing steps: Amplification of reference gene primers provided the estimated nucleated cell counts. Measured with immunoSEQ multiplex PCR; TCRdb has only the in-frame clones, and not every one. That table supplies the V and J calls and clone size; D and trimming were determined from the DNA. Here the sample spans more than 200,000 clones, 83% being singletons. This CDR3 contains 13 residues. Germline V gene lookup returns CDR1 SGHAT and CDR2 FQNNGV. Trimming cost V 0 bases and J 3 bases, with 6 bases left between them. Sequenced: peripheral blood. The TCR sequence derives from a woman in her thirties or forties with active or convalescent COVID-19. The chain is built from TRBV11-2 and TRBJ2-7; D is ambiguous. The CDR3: CASSLDPLYEQYF. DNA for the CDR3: TGTGCCAGCAGCTTAGATCCCCTCTACGAGCAGTACTTC.